The 30 T cell receptor beta chains listed next were all sequenced from one sample in a study of T-cell reconstitution after alpha-beta-depleted transplantation in children. Preparation of the TCRbeta library involved a method that used unique molecular identifiers. One entry per CDR3 protein, called by TCRdb with MiXCR from the PCR reads. Of about 980,000 distinct CDR3 sequences listed, about 26% are singletons. Sample: PBMCs, mostly from graft donor cells, taken 360 days after TCRalphabeta/CD19-depleted stem cell transplant. The receptors originated from a boy under two years old who had a stem cell transplant for SCID, so the T cells may come from the graft donor.

The chain uses TRBV18 and TRBJ2-7, with 8 bases identical to TRBD2. The CDR3 spans 15 residues. Trimming removed 3 bases from V and 6 bases from J; junction bases left unmatched: 10. CDR1 is KGHSH and CDR2 is LQKENI in the germline V gene. The CDR3 is CASSPLIAGTTEQYF. CDR3 nucleotides: TGTGCCAGCTCACCGCTCATAGCGGGGACAACCGAGCAGTACTTC.

The genes are TRBV25-1 and TRBJ1-5; possibly TRBD1 for D (6 bases). This CDR3 has 16 residues. V lost 4 bases and J lost 0, with 13 bases in between. Germline loops: CDR1 MGHDK, CDR2 SYGVNS. CDR3 protein: CASSGSSGVSNQPQHF. CDR3 DNA sequence: TGTGCCAGCAGTGGGTCCTCAGGGGTTAGCAATCAGCCCCAGCATTTT.

This clonotype turned up a few times. The chain employs TRBV6-2 or TRBV6-3 and TRBJ2-4; maybe TRBD2 (5 bases). This CDR3 comprises 17 residues. Trimming cost V 5 bases and J 8 bases, with 25 bases left between them. The germline CDR1 and CDR2 sequences are MNHEY and SVGEGT. The CDR3 spells CASSPPRGQNLWDIQYF. The CDR3 DNA follows: TGTGCCAGCAGTCCCCCTCGAGGGCAGAACCTCTGGGACATTCAGTACTTC.

The chain links TRBV18 to TRBJ2-1; TRBD1 aligns across 10 bases. The CDR3 covers 16 residues. Germline V gene data show CDR1 as KGHSH and CDR2 as LQKENI. The ends lost 1 base at V and 5 bases at J; junction bases unmatched: 5. CDR3 loop: CASSPRPGQGHNEQFF. The CDR3 nucleotides read TGTGCCAGCTCACCACGGCCGGGACAGGGGCACAATGAGCAGTTCTTC.

This sequence joins TRBV29-1 and TRBJ2-5; the match to TRBD2 covers 11 bases. Germline CDR1 is SQVTM and CDR2 is ANQGSEA. J gave up 5 bases and V 7 bases, and 9 bases lay outside the gene matches. The CDR3 totals 14 residues. The CDR3 DNA reads as TGCAGCGCCGATGGGACTAGCGGATCGGAGACCCAGTACTTC. This sequence encodes CSADGTSGSETQYF.

The V call is TRBV2, the J call TRBJ2-5; D not certain. Trimming shortened V by 7 bases and J by 0 bases, and 9 bases separated the two germline ends. CDR1 and CDR2 (germline): SNHLY, FYNNEI. This CDR3 contains 13 residues. CDR3 sequence (DNA): TGTGCCAGCAAGTTAGACTACCAAGAGACCCAGTACTTC. Its protein product is CASKLDYQETQYF. The full variable domain, with the rest looked up from reference TRBV2 and TRBJ2-5, is EPEVTQTPSHQVTQMGQEVILRCVPISNHLYFYWYRQILGQKVEFLVSFYNNEISEKSEIFDDQFSVERPDGSNFTLKIRSTKLEDSAMYFCASKLDYQETQYFGPGTRLLVL.

This clonotype showed up just a few times. The rearrangement uses TRBV5-1 and TRBJ1-4; no clear D. Trimming left V 5 bases short and J 8 bases short, with 13 bases between. The CDR3 runs to 13 residues. Germline loops: CDR1 SGHRS, CDR2 YFSETQ. The CDR3 region is CASRSGEEEKLFF. CDR3 bases: TGCGCCAGCAGGTCCGGGGAAGAAGAAAAACTGTTTTTT. Combining the CDR3 with reference TRBV5-1 and TRBJ1-4 gives the whole variable domain KAGVTQTPRYLIKTRGQQVTLSCSPISGHRSVSWYQQTPGQGLQFLFEYFSETQRNKGNFPGRFSGRQFSNSRSEMNVSTLELGDSALYLCASRSGEEEKLFFGSGTQLSVL.

The genes are TRBV12-3 or TRBV12-4 and TRBJ1-4; a weak D match, TRBD1 (5 bases). Trimming stripped 6 bases from V and 8 bases from J, with 19 bases between. The CDR3 contains 15 residues. CDR3 region: CASSPYNRGGEKLFF. CDR3 nucleotide sequence: TGTGCCAGCAGCCCCTATAATAGGGGTGGAGAAAAACTGTTTTTT.

The chain carries TRBV15 and TRBJ1-1; no definite D call. Germline V gives CDR1 LNHNV, CDR2 YYDKDF (reference sequence). V was trimmed by 0 bases and J by 2 bases, leaving 7 bases between them. The CDR3 is 14 residues long. This chain's CDR3 is CATSRDQYNTEAFF. The DNA of the CDR3 is TGTGCCACCAGCAGAGACCAATATAACACTGAAGCTTTCTTT.

The chain has TRBV9 and TRBJ1-1; tentatively, D is TRBD1 (6 bases). There are 15 residues in the CDR3. The V gene's germline CDR1 is SGDLS and CDR2 YYNGEE. V lost 2 bases to trimming and J lost 4 bases, with 15 bases between them. CDR3 sequence reads: CASSVGTGYGTEAFF. The DNA of the CDR3 is TGTGCCAGCAGCGTTGGCACAGGGTATGGCACTGAAGCTTTCTTT.

This clonotype occurred many times. V usage is TRBV6-1 and J usage is TRBJ2-4; D is unresolved. The CDR3 spans 14 residues. Germline assignment: CDR1 MNHNS and CDR2 SASEGT. V lost 10 bases and J lost 0, with 13 bases in between. CDR3 sequence reads: CAIFLELAKNIQYF. CDR3 nucleotides: TGTGCCATCTTCCTAGAGTTAGCCAAAAACATTCAGTACTTC.

This chain links TRBV12-3 or TRBV12-4 with TRBJ2-3; D remains ambiguous. The CDR3 loop spans 15 amino acids. V shed 2 bases and J shed 4 bases, with 13 bases lying between them. The CDR3 spells CASSLSASRADTQYF. CDR3 in DNA: TGTGCCAGCAGTTTAAGTGCTAGTAGGGCAGATACGCAGTATTTT.

The chain carries TRBV11-2 and TRBJ2-1; TRBD2 is a possible D gene (6 bases). The CDR3 is made up of 19 amino acids. Trimming stripped 3 bases from V and 0 bases from J, with 21 bases between. CDR1 is SGHAT and CDR2 is FQNNGV in the germline V gene. CDR3 protein: CASSFQKGTSQSSYNEQFF. CDR3 DNA: TGTGCCAGCAGCTTCCAAAAAGGGACTTCCCAGAGCTCCTACAATGAGCAGTTCTTC.

V and J are TRBV7-9 and TRBJ1-2; D is possibly TRBD1 (5 bases). This CDR3 is built from 13 residues. Germline V gene data show CDR1 as SEHNR and CDR2 as FQNEAQ (reference sequence). V was shortened by 5 bases and J by 3 bases, with 10 bases between the two germline ends. For the CDR3, the DNA is TGTGCCAGCAGCGATACAGGTGACTATGGCTACACCTTC. It yields the protein CASSDTGDYGYTF.

This clonotype appeared a few times. The rearrangement joins TRBV7-3 to TRBJ2-2; D is unresolved. The V and J ends lost 2 bases and 6 bases respectively, with 13 bases between them. The CDR3 sequence is 15 residues long. Germline loops: CDR1 SGHTA, CDR2 FQGTGA. The CDR3 coding sequence is TGTGCCAGCAGCTTAGTGGCCTCTCCCGCCGGGGAGCTGTTTTTT. Protein sequence: CASSLVASPAGELFF.

The chain links TRBV18 to TRBJ1-5; D gene uncertain. Germline V gene sequence: CDR1 KGHSH, CDR2 LQKENI. The ends were cut back, 3 bases at V and 4 bases at J, with 16 bases in the middle. This CDR3 contains 16 residues. The CDR3 region is CASSPIERARNQPQHF. For the CDR3, the DNA is TGTGCCAGCTCACCTATTGAACGGGCGCGTAATCAGCCCCAGCATTTT.

The sample holds one count of this clonotype. J is TRBJ2-1 and V is TRBV3-1; 7 nucleotides agree with TRBD1. The length of the CDR3 is 15 residues. Germline V gene sequence: CDR1 LGHDT, CDR2 YNNKEL (reference sequence). Losses at the gene ends were 1 base for V and 12 bases for J; bases not matched to a gene: 12. In DNA form, the CDR3 reads TGTGCCAGCAGCCAAGTCACTACAGGGGCGTCACGGCAGTTCTTC. It specifies CASSQVTTGASRQFF.

The genes are TRBV7-9 and TRBJ1-2; a possible D gene is TRBD1 (6 bases). Germline V lookup: CDR1 SEHNR, CDR2 FQNEAQ (reference sequence). CDR3 length: 14 amino acids. V lost 5 bases to trimming and J lost 6 bases, with 16 bases between them. The CDR3 nucleotides are TGTGCCAGCAGCCGAGAGGGGGACAAGGATGGCTACACCTTC. Its translation: CASSREGDKDGYTF.

V gene TRBV6-1 combines with J gene TRBJ1-6; no definite D call. The ends were cut back, 9 bases at V and 0 bases at J, with 21 bases in the middle. In germline, CDR1 is MNHNS, CDR2 SASEGT. The length of the CDR3 is 18 residues. This CDR3 reads CARKHQEQSSSYNSPLHF. CDR3 DNA sequence: TGTGCCAGGAAGCACCAGGAACAGTCAAGCTCCTATAATTCACCCCTCCACTTT.

This clonotype has only a few counts. The chain recombines TRBV20-1 with TRBJ2-1; D gene ambiguous. The CDR3 is 13 residues long. The V and J ends lost 3 bases and 9 bases respectively, with 15 bases between them. Germline V gives CDR1 DFQATT, CDR2 SNEGSKA (reference sequence). In DNA, the CDR3 is TGCAGTGCTAGTTCGTCCCGGTGGAGTGAGCAGTTCTTC. It encodes CSASSSRWSEQFF.

This rearrangement joins TRBV12-5 to TRBJ2-2; the D is unclear. The CDR3 totals 16 residues. The V and J ends lost 4 bases and 3 bases respectively, with 15 bases between them. Germline V gives CDR1 LGHNT, CDR2 FRNRAP. This CDR3 reads CASGSPLLGYTGELFF. The CDR3 nucleotides read TGTGCTAGTGGTTCTCCCCTACTTGGTTACACCGGGGAGCTGTTTTTT.

This rearrangement joins TRBV5-1 to TRBJ2-1; possibly TRBD1 for D (5 bases). The germline CDR1 and CDR2 sequences are SGHRS and YFSETQ. This CDR3 has 15 amino acids. Trimming stripped 5 bases from V and 5 bases from J, with 17 bases between. The CDR3 here is CASSSDSRMNNEQFF. The CDR3 DNA reads TGCGCCAGCAGTTCCGACAGTAGGATGAACAATGAGCAGTTCTTC. Full variable domain (rest looked up from reference TRBV5-1 and TRBJ2-1): KAGVTQTPRYLIKTRGQQVTLSCSPISGHRSVSWYQQTPGQGLQFLFEYFSETQRNKGNFPGRFSGRQFSNSRSEMNVSTLELGDSALYLCASSSDSRMNNEQFFGPGTRLTVL.

This clonotype was counted a few times. The chain recombines TRBV28 with TRBJ1-6; 7 bases line up with TRBD1. There are 14 residues in the CDR3. CDR1 MDHEN and CDR2 SYDVKM come from the germline V gene. Germline trimming cut 7 bases from V and 8 bases from J; bases unmatched to any gene: 8. CDR3 residues: CASTEADRYSPLHF. The DNA for the CDR3 is TGTGCCAGCACAGAGGCGGACAGGTATTCACCCCTCCACTTT.

This clonotype was counted a few times. The V call is TRBV12-3 or TRBV12-4, the J call TRBJ2-3; 9 bases match TRBD1. The J segment lost 3 bases and the V segment lost 4 bases, leaving 5 bases of the junction unmatched. The CDR3 runs 15 residues. The CDR3 nucleotides are TGTGCCAGCAGTTCGAGACAGGGGGGGACAGATACGCAGTATTTT. Translating it yields CASSSRQGGTDTQYF.

The chain combines TRBV4-2 with TRBJ1-2, with D perhaps matching TRBD1 (5 bases). This CDR3 region has 14 residues. Looked up from germline, CDR1 is LGHNA and CDR2 is YNFKEQ. The germline V and J ends were trimmed by 1 base and 14 bases, with 20 bases remaining between them. CDR3 nucleotide sequence: TGTGCCAGCAGCCAAGGTGCCAGGGATGGTTTGAGGACCTTC. Translated, it gives CASSQGARDGLRTF.

This clonotype showed up just a few times. CDR3 protein: CASSEALGLPNEKLFF. CDR3 nucleotides: TGTGCCAGCAGTGAAGCGCTTGGGCTGCCAAATGAAAAACTGTTTTTT. The rearrangement joins TRBV2 to TRBJ1-4; D remains unclear. The CDR3 has 16 amino acids. Looked up from germline, CDR1 is SNHLY and CDR2 is FYNNEI. V was cut by 0 bases and J by 5 bases, with 13 bases left in between.

The chain employs TRBV10-3 and TRBJ2-5, with D perhaps matching TRBD1 (6 bases). Per germline, CDR1 ENHRY and CDR2 SYGVKD. CDR3 length: 14 amino acids. V was cut by 5 bases and J by 3 bases, with 13 bases left in between. This CDR3 is CAISPGTLKETQYF. The DNA for the CDR3 is TGTGCCATCAGTCCCGGGACATTAAAAGAGACCCAGTACTTC.

CDR3 in amino acids: CASSQDWQGAAFF. The CDR3 DNA reads as TGTGCCAGCAGCCAAGATTGGCAGGGCGCAGCTTTCTTT. This chain links TRBV4-2 with TRBJ1-1; tentatively, D is TRBD1 (5 bases). V dropped 0 bases and J dropped 10 bases, with 12 bases sitting between them. CDR1 and CDR2 (germline): LGHNA, YNFKEQ. The length of the CDR3 is 13 residues.

The rearrangement links TRBV13 to TRBJ2-7; perhaps TRBD2 as D (5 bases). Germline V gives CDR1 PRHDT, CDR2 FYEKMQ (reference sequence). Trimming pared 4 bases from V and 5 bases from J, leaving 18 bases between. The CDR3 runs 15 residues. DNA of the CDR3: TGTGCCAGCAGCTCTAGGCCCCGGGGAAGCCACGAGCAGTACTTC. It specifies CASSSRPRGSHEQYF. The whole variable domain, filled in from reference TRBV13 and TRBJ2-7, reads AAGVIQSPRHLIKEKRETATLKCYPIPRHDTVYWYQQGPGQDPQFLISFYEKMQSDKGSIPDRFSAQQFSDYHSELNMSSLELGDSALYFCASSSRPRGSHEQYFGPGTRLTVT.

V is TRBV2 and J is TRBJ2-1, with D unresolved. The germline CDR1 and CDR2 sequences are SNHLY and FYNNEI. CDR3 length: 14 amino acids. V gave up 6 bases and J gave up 3 bases, with 12 bases separating them. The CDR3: CASRPRQSYNEQFF. The CDR3 nucleotides are TGTGCCAGCAGACCAAGGCAGAGCTACAATGAGCAGTTCTTC.